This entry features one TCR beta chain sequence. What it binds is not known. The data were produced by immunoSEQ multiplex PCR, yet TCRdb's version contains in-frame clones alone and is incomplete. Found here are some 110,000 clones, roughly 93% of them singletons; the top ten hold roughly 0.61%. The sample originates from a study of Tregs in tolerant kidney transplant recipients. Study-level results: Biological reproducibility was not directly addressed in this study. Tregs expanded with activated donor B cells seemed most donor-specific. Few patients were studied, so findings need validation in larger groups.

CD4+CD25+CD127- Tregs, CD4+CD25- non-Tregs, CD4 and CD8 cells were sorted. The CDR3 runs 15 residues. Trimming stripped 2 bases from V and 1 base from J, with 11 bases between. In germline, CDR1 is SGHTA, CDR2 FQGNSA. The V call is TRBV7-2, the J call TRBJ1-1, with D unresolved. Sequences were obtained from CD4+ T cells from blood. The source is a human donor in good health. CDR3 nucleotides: TGTGCCAGCAGCTTATTTCGGGAGACGAACACTGAAGCTTTCTTT. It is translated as CASSLFRETNTEAFF.